These 15 T cell receptor beta chains were all obtained from the same sample, sequenced in a study of T cells after yellow fever vaccination. TCRdb independently ran MiXCR on the 5' RACE reads; one entry per CDR3 protein. Counted here are 450,000 to 550,000 distinct CDR3 sequences, 20% to 25% occurring once; the ten biggest clones make up approximately 15%. The starting material was PBMCs, obtained roughly 20 days after the first yellow fever vaccination. The receptors were sampled from a man aged 18 to 35 who received the YFV17D yellow fever vaccine.

This rearrangement joins TRBV27 to TRBJ2-1; 8 bases align to TRBD2. V dropped 0 bases and J dropped 9; count of bases not matched to a gene: 10. This CDR3 is 16 amino acids long. Per the germline V gene, CDR1 is MNHEY and CDR2 is SMNVEV (reference sequence). CDR3 in amino acids: CASSLSWGLVGLEQFF. CDR3 sequence (DNA): TGTGCCAGCAGTTTATCGTGGGGACTAGTGGGGCTTGAGCAGTTCTTC.

This clonotype was seen only a few times. This chain uses TRBV7-9 with TRBJ2-3; D is ambiguous. The CDR3 runs 16 residues. Germline loops: CDR1 SEHNR, CDR2 FQNEAQ (reference sequence). V was pared by 5 bases and J by 1 base, with 16 bases between. The CDR3 reads CASSRYAVTRTDTQYF. CDR3 coding DNA: TGTGCCAGCAGCCGGTACGCTGTTACTCGCACAGATACGCAGTATTTT.

A few counts support this clonotype. The chain couples TRBV27 to TRBJ2-4; 9 bases match TRBD2. The CDR3 contains 17 residues. CDR1 MNHEY and CDR2 SMNVEV come from the germline V gene (reference sequence). V lost 0 bases, J lost 7 bases, and 10 bases stayed unmatched. The CDR3 loop is CASSLSSSGGWGNIQYF. In DNA form, the CDR3 reads TGTGCCAGCAGTTTATCGAGTAGCGGGGGTTGGGGGAACATTCAGTACTTC.

This clonotype has just a few counts. This rearrangement joins TRBV18 to TRBJ1-4; D not certain. CDR3 length: 14 residues. Germline values: CDR1 KGHSH, CDR2 LQKENI. Trimming stripped 4 bases from V and 5 bases from J, with 11 bases between. CDR3 sequence: CASSQRPKNEKLFF. As DNA, the CDR3 is TGTGCCAGCTCACAGAGGCCTAAAAATGAAAAACTGTTTTTT.

The gene calls are TRBV20-1 and TRBJ1-6; D unresolved. The CDR3 spans 14 residues. V lost 4 bases and J lost 6, with 13 bases in between. Per the germline V gene, CDR1 is DFQATT and CDR2 is SNEGSKA (reference sequence). The CDR3 sequence is CSATGSASNSPLHF. CDR3 sequence (DNA): TGCAGTGCTACCGGATCCGCAAGTAATTCACCCCTCCACTTT.

The rearrangement uses TRBV21-1 and TRBJ1-5; no check of the table's D call, TRBD1, against the DNA was made. TRBV21-1 is a documented pseudogene. This CDR3 region has 15 residues. CDR3 DNA: TGTGCCAGCACCTCCGGACAGGGGGTAGGACAGCCCCAGCATTTT. Translated, it gives CASTSGQGVGQPQHF.

The chain has TRBV20-1 and TRBJ2-5, with 9 nucleotides matching TRBD2. Germline values: CDR1 DFQATT, CDR2 SNEGSKA (reference sequence). Trimming took 6 bases from V and 5 from J; bases not matched to a gene: 7. The CDR3 consists of 13 residues. CDR3 protein: CSAVAGGRETQYF. The DNA of the CDR3 is TGCAGTGCCGTGGCGGGGGGGCGGGAGACCCAGTACTTC.

This clonotype was observed a handful of times. CDR3 sequence (DNA): TGTGCCAGCAGTCCAGGAGAGACAGGGCTCACCGGGGAGCTGTTTTTT. Its protein is CASSPGETGLTGELFF. The J gene is TRBJ2-2, the V gene TRBV12-3 or TRBV12-4; 7 positions match TRBD1. The CDR3 is made up of 16 amino acids. Trimming at V came to 5 bases and at J to 4 bases, leaving 10 bases not matched to a gene.

This clonotype showed up just a few times. This chain uses TRBV6-2 or TRBV6-3 with TRBJ1-5; TRBD1 matches at 7 bases. Germline trimming cut 1 base from V and 2 bases from J; bases unmatched to any gene: 17. Germline CDR1 is MNHEY and CDR2 is SVGEGT. The CDR3 has 20 amino acids. The CDR3 DNA reads as TGTGCCAGCAGTTACTTTCGGGACAGAGGCCCTCGGGGCGGCAATCAGCCCCAGCATTTT. Amino acid sequence: CASSYFRDRGPRGGNQPQHF.

Only a few counts were recorded for this clonotype. The V gene is TRBV12-3 or TRBV12-4, the J gene TRBJ2-5; 11 bases match TRBD1. The V gene end was trimmed by 4 bases and the J gene end by 5 bases; junction bases not matched to a gene: 9. The length of the CDR3 is 16 residues. CDR3 DNA sequence: TGTGCCAGCAGTTCGAGGACAGGGGGCCACGGGGAGACCCAGTACTTC. Protein: CASSSRTGGHGETQYF.

This clonotype came up many times. The genes are TRBV29-1 and TRBJ2-3; D is undetermined. The germline gives CDR1 SQVTM, CDR2 ANQGSEA. Trimming removed 4 bases at V and 0 bases at J, with 8 bases between. The CDR3 extends over 13 amino acids. In DNA, the CDR3 is TGCAGCGTTGCCGAGGCCAGCACAGATACGCAGTATTTT. As protein: CSVAEASTDTQYF.

V usage is TRBV6-2 or TRBV6-3 and J usage is TRBJ2-7, with 7 bases fitting TRBD2. This CDR3 is 12 amino acids long. CDR1 and CDR2 from the germline V gene are MNHEY and SVGEGT. The V gene end was trimmed by 7 bases and the J gene end by 3 bases; junction bases not matched to a gene: 3. Written as DNA, the CDR3 is TGTGCCAGCACACAGCGGGACTACGAGCAGTACTTC. It yields the protein CASTQRDYEQYF.

This clonotype turned up a few times. This chain uses TRBV7-2 with TRBJ2-3, with D possibly being TRBD1 (5 bases). This CDR3 has 15 residues. The germline CDR1 and CDR2 sequences are SGHTA and FQGNSA. Trimming shortened V by 5 bases and J by 0 bases, and 12 bases separated the two germline ends. As DNA, the CDR3 is TGTGCCAGCAGCCCCAGACAGACCAGCACAGATACGCAGTATTTT. Its protein is CASSPRQTSTDTQYF.

V gene TRBV19 combines with J gene TRBJ2-2; D gene ambiguous. V dropped 4 bases and J dropped 6 bases, with 9 bases sitting between them. There are 13 residues in the CDR3. Germline CDR1 is LNHDA and CDR2 is SQIVND (reference sequence). The chain's CDR3 is CASSRGLSGELFF. CDR3 bases: TGTGCCAGTAGTAGGGGTTTATCCGGGGAGCTGTTTTTT.

This clonotype was recorded at least ten times. The chain carries TRBV24-1 and TRBJ1-1; TRBD1 agrees at 8 bases. The CDR3 loop spans 17 amino acids. Looked up from germline, CDR1 is KGHDR and CDR2 is SFDVKD. The J segment lost 3 bases and the V segment lost 4 bases, leaving 12 bases of the junction unmatched. The DNA for the CDR3 is TGTGCCACCAGTGACGCCCCTCCAGGGGGCGAGGACACTGAAGCTTTCTTT. Amino acid sequence: CATSDAPPGGEDTEAFF.